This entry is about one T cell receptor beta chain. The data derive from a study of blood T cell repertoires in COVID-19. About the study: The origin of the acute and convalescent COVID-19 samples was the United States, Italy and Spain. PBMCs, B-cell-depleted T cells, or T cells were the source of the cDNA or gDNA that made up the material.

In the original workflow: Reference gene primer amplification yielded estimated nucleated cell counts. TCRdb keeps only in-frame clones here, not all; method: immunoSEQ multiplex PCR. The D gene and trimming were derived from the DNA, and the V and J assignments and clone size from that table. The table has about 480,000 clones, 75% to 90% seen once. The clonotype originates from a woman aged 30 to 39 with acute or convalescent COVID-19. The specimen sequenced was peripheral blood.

As DNA, the CDR3 is TGCGCCAGCAGCCTTTTATTGGCCAAGACCTACGAGCAGTACTTC. Amino acid sequence: CASSLLLAKTYEQYF. This chain connects TRBV4-1 to TRBJ2-7; D gene uncertain. V lost 4 bases, J lost 2 bases, and 15 bases lay in between. The germline gives CDR1 MGHRA, CDR2 YSYEKL. The CDR3 contains 15 residues.